The next 31 T cell receptor beta chains were all read from a single sample in a study of blood T cell repertoires in COVID-19. The repertoire was sequenced with immunoSEQ multiplex PCR; TCRdb's copy has only in-frame clones and lacks some. The sample yields about 83,000 clones, about 82% seen once. The material sequenced was peripheral blood. Receptors were obtained from a woman of 80 years or more with acute or convalescent COVID-19.

The chain combines TRBV18 with TRBJ1-2, with D possibly matching TRBD1 (6 bases). This CDR3 region has 17 residues. Trimming removed 1 base from V and 4 bases from J, with 19 bases in between. Germline V gene sequence: CDR1 KGHSH, CDR2 LQKENI. CDR3 coding DNA: TGTGCCAGCTCACCACAGGGCCGAGGGGGTACGGGCTATGGCTACACCTTC. This encodes CASSPQGRGGTGYGYTF.

This clone came up once. The chain is built from TRBV3-1 (or the pseudogene TRBV3-2) and TRBJ2-7; maybe TRBD2 (6 bases). The germline V and J ends were trimmed by 0 bases and 0 bases, with 15 bases remaining between them. Germline assignment: CDR1 LGHDT and CDR2 YNNKEL (reference sequence). There are 17 residues in the CDR3. CDR3 in DNA: TGTGCCAGCAGCCAAGAGCTGGCGGGGACCAGCTCCTACGAGCAGTACTTC. This codes for CASSQELAGTSSYEQYF.

The chain uses TRBV19 and TRBJ2-7; 11 bases match TRBD1. This CDR3 has 14 residues. Trimming cost V 9 bases and J 3 bases; bases outside gene matches: 7. The V gene's germline CDR1 is LNHDA and CDR2 SQIVND (reference sequence). This chain's CDR3 is CASSPGTGGYEQYF. As DNA, the CDR3 is TGTGCCAGCTCTCCCGGGACAGGGGGCTACGAGCAGTACTTC.

The chain has TRBV5-6 and TRBJ2-7; TRBD2 agrees at 7 bases. The CDR3 loop spans 12 amino acids. V trimming: 2 bases; J trimming: 6 bases; junction bases outside the gene matches: 2. Per germline, CDR1 SGHDT and CDR2 YYEEEE. The CDR3 sequence is CASSLTSVEQYF. CDR3 sequence (DNA): TGTGCCAGCAGCTTAACTAGCGTCGAGCAGTACTTC.

The gene calls are TRBV7-2 and TRBJ1-3; D not certain. Germline CDR1 reads SGHTA; CDR2 reads FQGNSA. V lost 5 bases, J lost 3 bases, and 11 bases lay in between. This CDR3 is built from 14 residues. The CDR3 DNA is TGTGCCAGCAGCCCTCTGGGCAGTGGAAACACCATATATTTT. Amino acids: CASSPLGSGNTIYF.

The chain joins TRBV4-3 to TRBJ1-2, with 10 bases identical to TRBD1. The trim removed 0 bases at V and 3 bases at J, leaving 7 bases unmatched. Germline V gene lookup returns CDR1 LGHNA and CDR2 YSLEER. This CDR3 has 17 amino acids. CDR3 residues: CASSQESGQGTYYGYTF. Here the CDR3 DNA reads TGCGCCAGCAGCCAAGAGTCGGGACAGGGGACTTACTATGGCTACACCTTC.

This clone counts as medium-sized (0.01 to 0.1%). The rearrangement joins TRBV19 to TRBJ1-1, with unresolved D. V was shortened by 2 bases and J by 5 bases, with 12 bases between the two germline ends. The CDR3 has 14 amino acids. From germline, CDR1 is LNHDA and CDR2 SQIVND (reference sequence). The CDR3 DNA sequence: TGTGCCAGTAGTATATTGGGGAGCAGGACTGAAGCTTTCTTT. It translates to CASSILGSRTEAFF.

This chain joins TRBV5-5 and TRBJ1-6; TRBD1 matches 7 bases. There are 17 residues in the CDR3. Germline trimming cut 1 base from V and 2 bases from J; bases unmatched to any gene: 6. From germline, CDR1 is SGHKS and CDR2 YYEKEE (reference sequence). CDR3 bases: TGTGCCAGCAGCTTGCTAGGGGGCGTAGCCTATAATTCACCCCTCCACTTT. Its translation is CASSLLGGVAYNSPLHF.

The V call is TRBV11-3, the J call TRBJ2-7; TRBD1 agrees at 8 bases. This CDR3 is 14 amino acids long. The J segment lost 3 bases and the V segment lost 5 bases, leaving 6 bases of the junction unmatched. CDR1 is SGHNT, CDR2 YENEEA, per germline. The CDR3 loop is CASSRGQGSYEQYF. DNA for the CDR3: TGTGCCAGCAGCCGCGGACAGGGAAGCTACGAGCAGTACTTC.

The chain employs TRBV27 and TRBJ2-7; weak D call: TRBD1 (5 bases). Germline CDR1 is MNHEY and CDR2 is SMNVEV (reference sequence). V was cut by 2 bases and J by 6 bases, with 17 bases left in between. There are 15 residues in the CDR3. CDR3 coding DNA: TGTGCCAGCAGTTTAGAAGTTCGGCAGGGCGGCGAGCAGTACTTC. This encodes CASSLEVRQGGEQYF.

The V and J genes are TRBV30 and TRBJ2-2; 7 bases map to TRBD1. The CDR3 has 16 residues. V trimming: 2 bases; J trimming: 4 bases; junction bases outside the gene matches: 10. Per germline, CDR1 GTSNPN and CDR2 SVGIG (reference sequence). Here the CDR3 reads CAWSPATGTVTGELFF. DNA for the CDR3: TGTGCCTGGAGTCCCGCGACAGGGACGGTCACCGGGGAGCTGTTTTTT.

The rearrangement joins TRBV9 to TRBJ1-1; 7 nucleotides match TRBD1. With V trimmed by 3 bases and J by 0 bases, 2 bases remained unmatched. CDR3 length: 14 amino acids. Germline values: CDR1 SGDLS, CDR2 YYNGEE. CDR3 nucleotides: TGTGCCAGCAGCGCAGGACAGGTGAACACTGAAGCTTTCTTT. Amino acids: CASSAGQVNTEAFF.

This chain links TRBV30 with TRBJ2-2, with D possibly matching TRBD2 (7 bases). V lost 0 bases and J 4 bases, leaving 15 bases between the germline ends. This CDR3 is 16 amino acids long. The germline CDR1 and CDR2 sequences are GTSNPN and SVGIG (reference sequence). Here the CDR3 reads CAWSVSLGGGTGELFF. In DNA form, the CDR3 reads TGTGCCTGGAGTGTTTCATTAGGGGGGGGCACCGGGGAGCTGTTTTTT.

V usage is TRBV2 and J usage is TRBJ1-2; TRBD1 matches 10 bases. The ends lost 5 bases at V and 5 bases at J; junction bases unmatched: 8. Germline V CDR1 and CDR2: SNHLY, FYNNEI. The CDR3 is 15 amino acids. CDR3 DNA sequence: TGTGCCAGCAGTCCAGACAGGGGGCGGATTTATGGCTACACCTTC. Encoded protein: CASSPDRGRIYGYTF.

The chain combines TRBV18 with TRBJ2-3; 12 nucleotides align to TRBD1. The CDR3 spans 15 residues. CDR1 and CDR2 (germline): KGHSH, LQKENI. V lost 3 bases and J lost 5; bases outside the gene matches: 3. For the CDR3, the DNA is TGTGCCAGCTCACCGGGACAGGGGGCTGGAGATACGCAGTATTTT. Translating gives CASSPGQGAGDTQYF.

This chain links TRBV10-3 with TRBJ1-1, with D uncertain. Germline values: CDR1 ENHRY, CDR2 SYGVKD. The length of the CDR3 is 12 residues. V gave up 6 bases and J gave up 2 bases, with 7 bases separating them. The DNA for the CDR3 is TGTGCCATCAGCCAGATTAACACTGAAGCTTTCTTT. Translation: CAISQINTEAFF.

The J gene is TRBJ2-5, the V gene TRBV29-1; the D gene is possibly TRBD1 (5 bases). The CDR3 runs 15 residues. CDR1 is SQVTM and CDR2 is ANQGSEA in the germline V gene. The V and J ends lost 2 bases and 7 bases respectively, with 20 bases between them. The CDR3 region is CSVEPSKGARATQYF. The DNA of the CDR3 is TGCAGCGTTGAACCGAGCAAAGGGGCAAGAGCGACCCAGTACTTC.

The gene calls are TRBV6-2 or TRBV6-3 and TRBJ1-2; 9 bases match TRBD1. V gave up 0 bases and J gave up 10 bases; unmatched junction bases: 3. Germline CDR1 MNHEY, CDR2 SVGEGT. This CDR3 is built from 13 residues. In DNA form, the CDR3 reads TGTGCCAGCAGTTACTCGGGACAGGGCACCTACACCTTC. This encodes CASSYSGQGTYTF.

As concerns this clone: The same CDR3 is also encoded by other DNA sequences in this sample. The chain employs TRBV7-3 and TRBJ1-1; D is perhaps TRBD1 (5 bases). V shed 5 bases and J shed 5 bases, with 15 bases lying between them. Germline values: CDR1 SGHTA, CDR2 FQGTGA. The CDR3 loop spans 14 amino acids. The CDR3 bases are TGTGCCAGCAGCCCAACGGGGGTGAGGACTGAAGCTTTCTTT. Protein sequence: CASSPTGVRTEAFF.

The chain recombines TRBV29-1 with TRBJ1-2; 12 nucleotides agree with TRBD1. The V gene end was trimmed by 5 bases and the J gene end by 8 bases; junction bases not matched to a gene: 9. The CDR3 has 14 residues. Per the germline V gene, CDR1 is SQVTM and CDR2 is ANQGSEA. The CDR3 region is CSVKRGQGAEGYTF. The CDR3 bases are TGCAGCGTTAAGAGGGGACAGGGGGCGGAGGGCTACACCTTC.

The chain has TRBV9 and TRBJ1-2; possible D gene TRBD1, 5 bases. The CDR3 covers 14 residues. V dropped 4 bases and J dropped 4 bases, with 14 bases sitting between them. Germline CDR1 is SGDLS and CDR2 is YYNGEE. CDR3 sequence (DNA): TGTGCCAGCAGCAATGTCGACAGCGTCTATGGCTACACCTTC. Amino acid sequence: CASSNVDSVYGYTF.

V is TRBV6-1 and J is TRBJ2-2; D gene ambiguous. V lost 2 bases, J lost 7 bases, and 5 bases lay in between. The CDR3 consists of 12 residues. Germline values: CDR1 MNHNS, CDR2 SASEGT. The CDR3 loop reads CASSESGGELFF. The CDR3 bases are TGTGCCAGCAGTGAATCCGGCGGGGAGCTGTTTTTT.

This sequence joins TRBV6-2 or TRBV6-3 and TRBJ1-1; tentative D call: TRBD1 (6 bases). Trimming took 4 bases from V and 1 from J, leaving 13 bases between them. The CDR3 has 15 amino acids. CDR1 and CDR2 (germline): MNHEY, SVGEGT. CDR3 in amino acids: CASSSPGAANTEAFF. The CDR3 nucleotides read TGTGCCAGCAGTTCCCCAGGGGCCGCGAACACTGAAGCTTTCTTT.

This clone was recorded once. The chain links TRBV3-1 (or the pseudogene TRBV3-2) to TRBJ1-3; possible D gene TRBD1, 6 bases. The CDR3 covers 16 residues. CDR1 and CDR2 (germline): LGHDT, YNNKEL (reference sequence). V lost 2 bases and J 1 base, leaving 12 bases between the germline ends. The CDR3 reads CASSQWGRGSGNTIYF. DNA for the CDR3: TGTGCCAGCAGCCAATGGGGGCGCGGGTCTGGAAACACCATATATTTT.

This rearrangement joins TRBV2 to TRBJ1-2; a possible D gene is TRBD1 (6 bases). The CDR3 loop spans 16 amino acids. Germline CDR1 is SNHLY and CDR2 is FYNNEI. V gave up 6 bases and J gave up 0 bases, with 17 bases separating them. The CDR3 DNA reads TGTGCCAGCAGAGGGTTCTGGGGACAATCTAACTATGGCTACACCTTC. Its protein product is CASRGFWGQSNYGYTF.

V and J are TRBV7-9 and TRBJ1-2; 8 nucleotides align to TRBD1. J was trimmed by 0 bases and V by 4 bases; bases with no gene match: 7. Germline V gene sequence: CDR1 SEHNR, CDR2 FQNEAQ (reference sequence). The CDR3 runs to 16 residues. CDR3 DNA: TGTGCCAGCAGCTCAACAGGGGGGGATACTAACTATGGCTACACCTTC. This encodes CASSSTGGDTNYGYTF.

The rearrangement joins TRBV3-1 (or the pseudogene TRBV3-2) to TRBJ2-5; the D gene is possibly TRBD1 (6 bases). Germline-derived CDR1 and CDR2 are LGHDT and YNNKEL (reference sequence). The CDR3 is made up of 14 amino acids. V gave up 4 bases and J gave up 6 bases, with 15 bases separating them. The CDR3 spells CASSPQGTFKTQYF. In DNA form, the CDR3 reads TGTGCCAGCAGCCCCCAGGGGACCTTTAAGACCCAGTACTTC.

The V and J genes are TRBV6-5 and TRBJ1-4, with D possibly TRBD1 on 5 matching bases. The CDR3 is 14 amino acids. The germline gives CDR1 MNHEY, CDR2 SVGAGI. Trimming cost V 4 bases and J 7 bases, with 13 bases left between them. CDR3 nucleotides: TGTGCCAGCAGTTCAGCAGCAGGGATTGAAAAACTGTTTTTT. It codes for CASSSAAGIEKLFF.

V and J are TRBV27 and TRBJ1-2; no definite D call. The CDR3 is 13 residues long. Trimming removed 2 bases at V and 2 bases at J, with 6 bases between. CDR1 is MNHEY and CDR2 is SMNVEV in the germline V gene (reference sequence). CDR3 DNA sequence: TGTGCCAGCAGTTTAAGCAGGAACTATGGCTACACCTTC. The encoded protein is CASSLSRNYGYTF.

This clone has a single count. The chain joins TRBV3-1 (or the pseudogene TRBV3-2) to TRBJ1-5; the match to TRBD1 covers 9 bases. Trimming at V came to 0 bases and at J to 0 bases, leaving 9 bases not matched to a gene. In germline, CDR1 is LGHDT, CDR2 YNNKEL (reference sequence). CDR3 length equals 19 residues. CDR3: CASSQDPTRTGDSNQPQHF. As DNA, the CDR3 is TGTGCCAGCAGCCAAGATCCGACCCGGACAGGGGATAGCAATCAGCCCCAGCATTTT.

The chain carries TRBV7-9 and TRBJ1-5, with a possible D match to TRBD1 (5 bases). Germline V gene sequence: CDR1 SEHNR, CDR2 FQNEAQ (reference sequence). Trimming removed 5 bases from V and 2 bases from J, with 13 bases in between. The CDR3 contains 15 residues. The CDR3 reads CASSPGGAGNQPQHF. The CDR3 DNA reads TGTGCCAGCAGCCCCGGCGGGGCGGGCAATCAGCCCCAGCATTTT.